These 2 T cell receptor beta chains were sequenced from one sample in a study of cytomegalovirus exposure and HLA in healthy donors. Sequencing was performed with immunoSEQ multiplex PCR; in TCRdb, only in-frame clones are kept and a portion is missing. The table records about 170,000 clones, 70% to 90% of them present only once. The sequenced sample consisted of PBMCs. The receptors derive from a woman aged 25 to 39 in good health and CMV-seronegative.

This chain joins TRBV14 and TRBJ2-7; D could derive from TRBD1 or TRBD2 (5 bases each). V lost 1 base to trimming and J lost 3 bases, with 10 bases between them. The CDR3 has 14 amino acids. The V gene's germline CDR1 is SGHDN and CDR2 FVKESK. This CDR3 is CASSQGLGVYEQYF. Written as DNA, the CDR3 is TGTGCCAGCAGCCAAGGATTGGGGGTCTACGAGCAGTACTTC.

The genes are TRBV27 and TRBJ1-5, with D perhaps TRBD1 (5 bases). CDR3 length equals 14 residues. Trimming left V 6 bases short and J 2 bases short, with 11 bases between. Germline V gives CDR1 MNHEY, CDR2 SMNVEV (reference sequence). The CDR3 nucleotides are TGTGCCAGCAGCCCCCGAGGGGGCAATCAGCCCCAGCATTTT. Translated, it gives CASSPRGGNQPQHF.